The 2 T cell receptor beta chains below were found in one sample sequenced in a study of glioma-infiltrating T cells. TCR alpha and beta CDR3 regions were amplified from RNA using iRepertoire nested multiplex PCR. Via MiXCR, TCRdb re-called the multiplex PCR reads, giving one row per CDR3 protein. The data hold fewer than 250,000 distinct CDR3 sequences, with more than 25% observed a single time. The sequenced material came from glioma tissue, nonneoplastic brain tissue, or PBMCs (not recorded which). The receptor source for this set is a human donor with low-grade glioma or glioblastoma, undergoing nonglioma brain surgery, or in good health (not recorded which).

A note on this clonotype: A much larger clone sits a single nucleotide away, making a read error possible. This chain connects TRBV7-9 to TRBJ2-1; possibly TRBD1 for D (6 bases). The V end was cut by 4 bases, the J end by 8 bases, with 18 bases between. CDR1 is SEHNR, CDR2 FQNEAQ, per germline (reference sequence). The CDR3 has 15 amino acids. CDR3 loop: CASSYPVTGSHEQFF. As DNA, the CDR3 is TGTGCCAGCAGCTACCCCGTGACAGGTTCTCATGAGCAGTTCTTC.

This clonotype was detected a few times. CDR3 sequence reads: CSVPLGDRGDYNEQFF. The DNA of the CDR3 is TGCAGCGTTCCCTTAGGTGACAGGGGTGACTACAATGAGCAGTTCTTC. This rearrangement joins TRBV29-1 to TRBJ2-1, with TRBD1 matching 8 bases. Germline V gene sequence: CDR1 SQVTM, CDR2 ANQGSEA. The CDR3 is 16 amino acids. With V trimmed by 5 bases and J by 3 bases, 12 bases remained unmatched.